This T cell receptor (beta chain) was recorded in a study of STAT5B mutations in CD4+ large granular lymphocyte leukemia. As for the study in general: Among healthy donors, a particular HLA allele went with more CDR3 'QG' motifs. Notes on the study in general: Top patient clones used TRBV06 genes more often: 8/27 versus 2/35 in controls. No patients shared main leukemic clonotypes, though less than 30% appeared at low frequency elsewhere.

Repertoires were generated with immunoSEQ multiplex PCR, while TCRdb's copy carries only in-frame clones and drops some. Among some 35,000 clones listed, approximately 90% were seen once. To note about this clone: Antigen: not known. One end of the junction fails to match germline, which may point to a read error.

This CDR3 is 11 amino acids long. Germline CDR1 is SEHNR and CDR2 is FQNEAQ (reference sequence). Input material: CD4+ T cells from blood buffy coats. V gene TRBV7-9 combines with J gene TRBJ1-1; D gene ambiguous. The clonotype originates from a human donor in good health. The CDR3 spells CASSLAPPETF. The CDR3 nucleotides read TGTGCCAGCAGCTTAGCGCCCCCTGAAACTTTT.